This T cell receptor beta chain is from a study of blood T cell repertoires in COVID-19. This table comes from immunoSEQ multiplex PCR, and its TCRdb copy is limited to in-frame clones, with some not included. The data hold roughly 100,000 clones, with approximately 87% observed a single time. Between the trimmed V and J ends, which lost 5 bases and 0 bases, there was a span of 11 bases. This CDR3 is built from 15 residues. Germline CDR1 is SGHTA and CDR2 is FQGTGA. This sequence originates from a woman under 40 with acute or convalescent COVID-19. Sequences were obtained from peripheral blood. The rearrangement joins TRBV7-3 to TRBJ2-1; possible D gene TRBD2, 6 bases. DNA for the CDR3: TGTGCCAGCAGCCCGGGGGTAGGCTCCTACAATGAGCAGTTCTTC. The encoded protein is CASSPGVGSYNEQFF.